This TCR beta chain originates from a study of CD8+ T cells in alopecia areata. This CDR3 is 14 amino acids long. The germline V gene has CDR1 ENHRY and CDR2 SYGVKD. V was pared by 2 bases and J by 2 bases, with 9 bases between. RNA extraction and reverse transcription yielded cDNA as sequencing template. TCRdb's copy holds only in-frame clones and misses some; the assay was immunoSEQ multiplex PCR. The top ten clones hold 2% to 3% of a sample with some 200,000 clones, less than 45% of them seen once. Regarding treatment: oral pan-JAK inhibitor, 5-10 mg twice daily. This clone has just a few counts. This chain links TRBV10-3 with TRBJ1-2, with D perhaps matching TRBD1 (5 bases). Here the sequenced sample was CD4+ T cells sorted from blood, taken around week 36, from a patient treated with tofacitinib. The TCR comes from a human donor with alopecia areata. The CDR3 region is CAISESRDNYGYTF. The CDR3 DNA follows: TGTGCCATCAGTGAGAGCCGGGACAACTATGGCTACACCTTC.